This T cell receptor beta chain was observed in a study of blood T cells in healthy people across ages. V was trimmed by 3 bases and J by 0 bases, leaving 9 bases between them. This CDR3 region has 14 residues. Germline CDR1 MGHRA, CDR2 YSYEKL. Primers used in a second PCR of roughly 6 to 12 cycles were a sample-barcoded 5' primer and a J-beta primer mix. TCRdb called the 5' RACE reads again in MiXCR, with one record for every CDR3 protein. The table has fewer than 1 million distinct CDR3 sequences, around 42% seen once. This chain links TRBV4-1 with TRBJ2-7, with unresolved D. Sequencing was carried out using blood. The receptor comes from a man between 60 and 75 years old in good health. This chain's CDR3 is CASSHNEVSYEQYF. The CDR3 nucleotides read TGCGCCAGCAGCCATAACGAAGTCTCCTACGAGCAGTACTTC.